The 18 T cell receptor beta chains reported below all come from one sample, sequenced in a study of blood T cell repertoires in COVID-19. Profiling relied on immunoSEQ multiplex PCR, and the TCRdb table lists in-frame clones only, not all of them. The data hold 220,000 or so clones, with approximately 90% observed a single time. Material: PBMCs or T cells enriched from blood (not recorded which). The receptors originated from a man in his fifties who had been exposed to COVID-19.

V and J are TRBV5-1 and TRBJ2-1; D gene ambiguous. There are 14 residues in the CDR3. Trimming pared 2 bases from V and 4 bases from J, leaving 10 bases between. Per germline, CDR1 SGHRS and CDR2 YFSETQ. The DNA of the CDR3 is TGCGCCAGCAGCTTCTCGAGCCTATACAATGAGCAGTTCTTC. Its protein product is CASSFSSLYNEQFF. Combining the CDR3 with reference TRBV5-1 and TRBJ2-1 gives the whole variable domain KAGVTQTPRYLIKTRGQQVTLSCSPISGHRSVSWYQQTPGQGLQFLFEYFSETQRNKGNFPGRFSGRQFSNSRSEMNVSTLELGDSALYLCASSFSSLYNEQFFGPGTRLTVL.

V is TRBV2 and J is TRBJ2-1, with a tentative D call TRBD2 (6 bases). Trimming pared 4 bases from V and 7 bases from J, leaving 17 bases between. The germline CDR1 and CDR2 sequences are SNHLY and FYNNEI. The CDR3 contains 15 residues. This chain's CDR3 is CASSALAFGGNEQFF. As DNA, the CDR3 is TGTGCCAGCAGTGCCCTAGCTTTTGGGGGGAATGAGCAGTTCTTC.

The CDR3 reads CASTSPGGGNQPQHF. Here the CDR3 DNA reads TGTGCCAGCACTTCACCGGGGGGTGGCAATCAGCCCCAGCATTTT. The V call is TRBV28, the J call TRBJ1-5, with D possibly TRBD1 on 5 matching bases. With 7 bases removed from V and 2 bases from J, the gap between germline ends came to 15 bases. Germline CDR1 reads MDHEN; CDR2 reads SYDVKM. The CDR3 is 15 residues long.

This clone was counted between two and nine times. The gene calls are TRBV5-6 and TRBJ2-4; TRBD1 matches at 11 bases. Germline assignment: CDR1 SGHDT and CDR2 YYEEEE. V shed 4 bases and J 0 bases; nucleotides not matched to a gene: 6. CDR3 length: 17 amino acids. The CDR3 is CASSRPGQGVAKNIQYF. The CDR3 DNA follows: TGTGCCAGCAGCCGCCCGGGACAGGGGGTAGCCAAAAACATTCAGTACTTC.

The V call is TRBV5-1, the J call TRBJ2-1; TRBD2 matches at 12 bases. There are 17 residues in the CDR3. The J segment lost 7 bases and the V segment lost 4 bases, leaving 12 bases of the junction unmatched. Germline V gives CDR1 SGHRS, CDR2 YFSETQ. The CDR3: CASSEASGGANFNEQFF. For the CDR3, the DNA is TGCGCCAGCAGCGAAGCTAGCGGGGGGGCTAATTTTAATGAGCAGTTCTTC.

The CDR3 spells CASSLSGYGYGYTF. As DNA, the CDR3 is TGTGCCAGCAGCTTGAGCGGGTATGGCTATGGCTACACCTTC. The rearrangement joins TRBV5-6 to TRBJ1-2; D uncertain. V lost 1 base and J 4 bases, leaving 11 bases between the germline ends. This CDR3 is 14 amino acids long. Looked up from germline, CDR1 is SGHDT and CDR2 is YYEEEE.

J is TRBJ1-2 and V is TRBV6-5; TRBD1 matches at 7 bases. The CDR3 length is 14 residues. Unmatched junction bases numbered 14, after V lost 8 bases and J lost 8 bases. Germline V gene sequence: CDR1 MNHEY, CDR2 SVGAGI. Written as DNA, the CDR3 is TGTGCCAGCGGAGCCAGGGGGACAACACCCGGCTACACCTTC. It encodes CASGARGTTPGYTF.

The CDR3 reads CAWDWSGGGAFF. The CDR3 DNA sequence: TGTGCCTGGGACTGGTCTGGGGGGGGAGCTTTCTTT. J is TRBJ1-1 and V is TRBV30, with TRBD1 as a possible D gene (5 bases). The CDR3 has 12 amino acids. CDR1 GTSNPN and CDR2 SVGIG come from the germline V gene (reference sequence). The V end was cut by 5 bases, the J end by 10 bases, with 17 bases between.

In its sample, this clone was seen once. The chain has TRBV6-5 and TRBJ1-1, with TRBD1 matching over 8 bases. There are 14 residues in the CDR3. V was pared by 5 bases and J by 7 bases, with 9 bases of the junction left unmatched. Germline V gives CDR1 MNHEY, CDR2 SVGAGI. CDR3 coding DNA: TGTGCCAGCAGTACCCAGGGGGCGCAGATTGAAGCTTTCTTT. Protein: CASSTQGAQIEAFF.

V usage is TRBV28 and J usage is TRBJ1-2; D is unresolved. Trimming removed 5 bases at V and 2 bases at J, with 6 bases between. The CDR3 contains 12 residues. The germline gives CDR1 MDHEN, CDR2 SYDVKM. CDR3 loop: CASSTTNYGYTF. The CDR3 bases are TGTGCCAGCAGTACAACAAACTATGGCTACACCTTC.

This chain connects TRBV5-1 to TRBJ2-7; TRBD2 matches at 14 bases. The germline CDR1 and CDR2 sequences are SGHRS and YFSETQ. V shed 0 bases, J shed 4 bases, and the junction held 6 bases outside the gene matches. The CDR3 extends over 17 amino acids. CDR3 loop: CASSLAPGLAGEYEQYV. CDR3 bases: TGCGCCAGCAGCTTGGCTCCGGGACTAGCGGGAGAGTACGAGCAGTACGTC.

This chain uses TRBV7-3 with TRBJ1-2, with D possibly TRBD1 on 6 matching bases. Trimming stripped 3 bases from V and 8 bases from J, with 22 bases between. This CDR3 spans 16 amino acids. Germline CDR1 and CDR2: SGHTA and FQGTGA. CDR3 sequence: CASSFRGGLALEGYTF. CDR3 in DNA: TGTGCCAGCAGCTTTAGGGGGGGCTTGGCCCTCGAGGGCTACACCTTC.

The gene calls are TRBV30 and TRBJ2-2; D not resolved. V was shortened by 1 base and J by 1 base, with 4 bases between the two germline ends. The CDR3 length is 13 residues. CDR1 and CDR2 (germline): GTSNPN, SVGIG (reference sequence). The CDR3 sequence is CAWSGQNTGELFF. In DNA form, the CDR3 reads TGTGCCTGGAGTGGACAGAACACCGGGGAGCTGTTTTTT. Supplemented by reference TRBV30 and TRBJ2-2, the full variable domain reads SQTIHQWPATLVQPVGSPLSLECTVEGTSNPNLYWYRQAAGRGLQLLFYSVGIGQISSEVPQNLSASRPQDRQFILSSKKLLLSDSGFYLCAWSGQNTGELFFGEGSRLTVL.

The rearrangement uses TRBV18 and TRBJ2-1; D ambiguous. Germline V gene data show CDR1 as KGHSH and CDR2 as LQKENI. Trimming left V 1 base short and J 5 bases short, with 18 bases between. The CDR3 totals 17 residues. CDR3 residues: CASSPLSPVELNNEQFF. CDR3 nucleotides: TGTGCCAGCTCACCACTCTCCCCTGTAGAGTTGAACAATGAGCAGTTCTTC.

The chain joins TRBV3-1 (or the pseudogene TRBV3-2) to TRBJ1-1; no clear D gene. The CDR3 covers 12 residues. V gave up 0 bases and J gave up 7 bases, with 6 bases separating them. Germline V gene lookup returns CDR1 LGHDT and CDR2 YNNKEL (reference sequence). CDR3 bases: TGTGCCAGCAGCCAAGAAATCGGTGAAGCTTTCTTT. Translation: CASSQEIGEAFF.

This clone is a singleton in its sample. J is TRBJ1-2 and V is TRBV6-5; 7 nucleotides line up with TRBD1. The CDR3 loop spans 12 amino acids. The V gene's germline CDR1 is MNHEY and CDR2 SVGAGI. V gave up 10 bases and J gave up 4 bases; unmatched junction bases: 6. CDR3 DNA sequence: TGTGCCACCTCCGGGACAGCCTATGGCTACACCTTC. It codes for CATSGTAYGYTF.

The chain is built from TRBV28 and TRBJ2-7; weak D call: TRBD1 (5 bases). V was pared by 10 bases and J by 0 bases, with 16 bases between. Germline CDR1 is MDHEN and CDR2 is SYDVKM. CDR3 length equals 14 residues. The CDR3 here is CATQGDRSSYEQYF. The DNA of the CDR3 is TGTGCCACGCAGGGCGACAGATCCTCCTACGAGCAGTACTTC. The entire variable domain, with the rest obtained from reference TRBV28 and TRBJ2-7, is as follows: DVKVTQSSRYLVKRTGEKVFLECVQDMDHENMFWYRQDPGLGLRLIYFSYDVKMKEKGDIPEGYSVSREKKERFSLILESASTNQTSMYLCATQGDRSSYEQYFGPGTRLTVT.

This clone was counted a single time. The CDR3 coding sequence is TGTGCCAGCAGTGGACTAGCGGGAGGGGAAGAGACCCAGTACTTC. This translates into CASSGLAGGEETQYF. This chain joins TRBV27 and TRBJ2-5; 15 bases agree with TRBD2. Per the germline V gene, CDR1 is MNHEY and CDR2 is SMNVEV (reference sequence). V lost 5 bases to trimming and J lost 3 bases; unmatched junction nucleotides: 1. The CDR3 has 15 amino acids.